This T cell receptor beta chain was documented in a study of cytomegalovirus exposure and HLA in healthy donors. Study-level findings and limits: Analysis performed later found roughly 17,000 TCR beta sequences associated with HLA alleles at 0.05 false discovery rate. CMV serostatus was the only recorded immune exposure for donors. Later, an analysis found that common viral pathogens appeared to be linked with several of the most significant clusters.

Primers: 60 Vbeta forward and 13 Jbeta reverse. Sequencing used immunoSEQ multiplex PCR; TCRdb keeps in-frame clones, though not all of them. Here the sample spans roughly 160,000 clones, 70% to 85% being singletons. In the case of this clone: Its antigen is not known.

The CDR3 sequence is 12 residues long. Germline V gene sequence: CDR1 SQVTM, CDR2 ANQGSEA. Trimming at V came to 4 bases and at J to 8 bases, leaving 3 bases not matched to a gene. The chain uses TRBV29-1 and TRBJ1-2, with TRBD1 identical over 11 bases. The source is a man aged 35 to 55 in good health and CMV-seronegative. Specimen: PBMCs. CDR3: CSVGDRGGGYTF. In nucleotides, the CDR3 is TGCAGCGTTGGGGACAGGGGGGGCGGCTACACCTTC.